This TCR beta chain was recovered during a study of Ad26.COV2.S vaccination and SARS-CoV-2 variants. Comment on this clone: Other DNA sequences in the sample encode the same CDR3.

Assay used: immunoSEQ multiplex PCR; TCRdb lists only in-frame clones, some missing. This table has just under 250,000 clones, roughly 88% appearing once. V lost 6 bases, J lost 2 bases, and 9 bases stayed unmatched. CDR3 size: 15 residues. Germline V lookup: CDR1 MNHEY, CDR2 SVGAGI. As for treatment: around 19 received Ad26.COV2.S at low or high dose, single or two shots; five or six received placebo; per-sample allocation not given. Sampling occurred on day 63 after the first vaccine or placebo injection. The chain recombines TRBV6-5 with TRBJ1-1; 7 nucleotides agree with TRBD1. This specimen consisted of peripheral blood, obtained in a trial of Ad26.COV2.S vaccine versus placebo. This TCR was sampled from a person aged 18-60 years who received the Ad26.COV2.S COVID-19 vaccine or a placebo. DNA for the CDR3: TGTGCCAGCAGACCAGACAGGGTGAGCAACACTGAAGCTTTCTTT. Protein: CASRPDRVSNTEAFF.